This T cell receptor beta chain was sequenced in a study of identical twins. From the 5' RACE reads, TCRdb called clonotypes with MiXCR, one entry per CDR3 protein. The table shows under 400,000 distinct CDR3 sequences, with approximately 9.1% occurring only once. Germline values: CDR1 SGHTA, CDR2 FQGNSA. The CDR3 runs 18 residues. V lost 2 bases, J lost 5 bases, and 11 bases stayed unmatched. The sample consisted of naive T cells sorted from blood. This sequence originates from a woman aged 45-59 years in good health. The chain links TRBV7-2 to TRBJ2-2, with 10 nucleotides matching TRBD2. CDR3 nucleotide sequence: TGTGCCAGCAGCTTAAGTCGAGCGGGAGGGATTTGGACCGGGGAGCTGTTTTTT. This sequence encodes CASSLSRAGGIWTGELFF. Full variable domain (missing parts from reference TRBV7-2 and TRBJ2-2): GAGVSQSPSNKVTEKGKDVELRCDPISGHTALYWYRQSLGQGLEFLIYFQGNSAPDKSGLPSDRFSAERTGGSVSTLTIQRTQQEDSAVYLCASSLSRAGGIWTGELFFGEGSRLTVL.